Listed below are T cell receptor beta chains from one sample, sequenced in a study of OX40 agonist ivuxolimab in advanced cancers. The repertoire was sequenced with immunoSEQ multiplex PCR; TCRdb's copy has only in-frame clones and lacks some. The top ten clones hold approximately 8.3% of a sample with 50,000 or so clones, 91% of them seen once. This specimen consisted of CD4+ or CD8+ T cells sorted from blood, obtained in a trial of the OX40 agonist ivuxolimab. The receptors shown here come from an adult with an advanced solid tumor such as melanoma, head and neck, liver or kidney cancer. Each CDR3 is given with its conserved first and last residue. D genes are given only for firm matches. A clone size is listed for some rows: how often the clone was seen (once, few, many), or a class if it is expanded.

v_gene: TRBV4-3
j_gene: TRBJ1-5
d_gene: NA
abundance: NA
CDR3nt: TGCGCCAGCAGCCAAGATCGGTTCGACAATCAGCCCCAGCATTTT
CDR3aa: CASSQDRFDNQPQHF

v_gene: TRBV7-3
j_gene: TRBJ2-1
d_gene: NA
abundance: NA
CDR3nt: TGTGCCAGCAGCTTAGAGGGACCACTGTTCTCGGAAACCAATGAGCAGTTCTTC
CDR3aa: CASSLEGPLFSETNEQFF

v_gene: TRBV9
j_gene: TRBJ2-7
d_gene: NA
abundance: NA
CDR3nt: TGTGCCAGCAGCCTCGAAGGCCTAGACTACGAGCAGTACTTC
CDR3aa: CASSLEGLDYEQYF

v_gene: TRBV6-1
j_gene: TRBJ1-1
d_gene: NA
abundance: NA
CDR3nt: TGTGCCAGCAGTGAAGCGCTCGGGGTCATGAACACTGAAGCTTTCTTT
CDR3aa: CASSEALGVMNTEAFF

v_gene: TRBV19
j_gene: TRBJ2-7
d_gene: TRBD1
abundance: NA
CDR3nt: TGTGCCAGTAGTACAGGACAGGGCTACGAGCAGTACTTC
CDR3aa: CASSTGQGYEQYF

v_gene: TRBV27
j_gene: TRBJ2-1
d_gene: TRBD1
abundance: NA
CDR3nt: TGTGCCAGCGGACAGGGCAATGAGCAGTTCTTC
CDR3aa: CASGQGNEQFF

v_gene: TRBV19
j_gene: TRBJ1-4
d_gene: NA
abundance: NA
CDR3nt: TGTGCCAGTAGTATCTTGGCAGGGCGTGTTGCAACTAATGAAAAACTGTTTTTT
CDR3aa: CASSILAGRVATNEKLFF

v_gene: TRBV28
j_gene: TRBJ2-2
d_gene: NA
abundance: NA
CDR3nt: TGTGCCAGCAATCCTACAGGGGGGGCCGGGGAGCTGTTTTTT
CDR3aa: CASNPTGGAGELFF

v_gene: TRBV9
j_gene: TRBJ1-1
d_gene: NA
abundance: NA
CDR3nt: TGTGCCAGCAGCCCCTCTGGGGGAGATACTGAAGCTTTCTTT
CDR3aa: CASSPSGGDTEAFF

v_gene: TRBV7-9
j_gene: TRBJ2-3
d_gene: NA
abundance: NA
CDR3nt: TGTGCCAGCAGCTTAGCCATTAAGACGGCGGGGAGCACAGATACGCAGTATTTT
CDR3aa: CASSLAIKTAGSTDTQYF

v_gene: TRBV4-2
j_gene: TRBJ2-1
d_gene: TRBD1
abundance: NA
CDR3nt: TGTGCCAGCAGCCCCGGACAGGGGGATGAGCAGTTCTTC
CDR3aa: CASSPGQGDEQFF

v_gene: TRBV4-3
j_gene: TRBJ2-3
d_gene: TRBD1
abundance: NA
CDR3nt: TGCGCCAGCAGCCAAGATAGGTTCGGGACAGGGGGCACAGATACGCAGTATTTT
CDR3aa: CASSQDRFGTGGTDTQYF

v_gene: TRBV19
j_gene: TRBJ1-1
d_gene: TRBD1
abundance: NA
CDR3nt: TGTGCCAGTAGGCATGGGACAGGGCTTGAAGCTTTCTTT
CDR3aa: CASRHGTGLEAFF

v_gene: TRBV6-4
j_gene: TRBJ2-1
d_gene: TRBD2
abundance: NA
CDR3nt: TGTGCCAGCAGTCCCAGACTAGCGGGAGGACGCGAGCAGTTCTTC
CDR3aa: CASSPRLAGGREQFF

v_gene: TRBV30
j_gene: TRBJ2-6
d_gene: NA
abundance: NA
CDR3nt: TGTGCCTGGAGTGTAGGATCGTCTGGGGCCAACGTCCTGACTTTC
CDR3aa: CAWSVGSSGANVLTF

v_gene: TRBV6-1
j_gene: TRBJ2-2
d_gene: NA
abundance: NA
CDR3nt: TGTGCCAGCAGTGAAAGGAATTGGATCACCGGGGAGCTGTTTTTT
CDR3aa: CASSERNWITGELFF

v_gene: TRBV30
j_gene: TRBJ2-7
d_gene: NA
abundance: NA
CDR3nt: TGTGCCTGGAGGGTACGGCTAGATAGTGGCTACGAGCAGTACTTC
CDR3aa: CAWRVRLDSGYEQYF

v_gene: TRBV19
j_gene: TRBJ2-1
d_gene: TRBD2
abundance: NA
CDR3nt: TGTGCCAGTAGGCCCTCAGCGGGAGACCCCTACAATGAGCAGTTCTTC
CDR3aa: CASRPSAGDPYNEQFF

v_gene: TRBV10-3
j_gene: TRBJ2-3
d_gene: NA
abundance: NA
CDR3nt: TGTGCCATCAGTGACTACCGGGACTCACTCACAGATACGCAGTATTTT
CDR3aa: CAISDYRDSLTDTQYF

v_gene: TRBV18
j_gene: TRBJ2-3
d_gene: NA
abundance: NA
CDR3nt: TGTGCCAGCGCCTCACCGGGGCCTAGGGTCGGAGCAGATACGCAGTATTTT
CDR3aa: CASASPGPRVGADTQYF

v_gene: TRBV11-2
j_gene: TRBJ2-1
d_gene: NA
abundance: NA
CDR3nt: TGTGCCAGCAGCTTAGATCAAAGTAGTGGAAATGAGCAGTTCTTC
CDR3aa: CASSLDQSSGNEQFF

v_gene: TRBV4-1
j_gene: TRBJ2-1
d_gene: TRBD2
abundance: few
CDR3nt: TGCGCCAGCAGCCAAGGACTTAAATTTTCTACTAGCGGGAGAGGCAATGAGCAGTTCTTC
CDR3aa: CASSQGLKFSTSGRGNEQFF

v_gene: TRBV14
j_gene: TRBJ2-7
d_gene: TRBD1
abundance: NA
CDR3nt: TGTGCCAGCAGCCCACTAGGGACAGGGAAATACGAGCAGTACTTC
CDR3aa: CASSPLGTGKYEQYF

v_gene: TRBV27
j_gene: TRBJ1-2
d_gene: TRBD1
abundance: NA
CDR3nt: TGTGCCAGCAGTTTATCGAGGGGACAGGGGAAGGGCTACACCTTC
CDR3aa: CASSLSRGQGKGYTF

v_gene: TRBV11-1
j_gene: TRBJ1-2
d_gene: NA
abundance: NA
CDR3nt: TGTGCCAGCAGCTTAGCGGACACCGCTAACTATGGCTACACCTTC
CDR3aa: CASSLADTANYGYTF

v_gene: TRBV11-3
j_gene: TRBJ2-2
d_gene: NA
abundance: once
CDR3nt: TGTGCCAGCAACTTTCTGGCTAATACCGGGGAGCTGTTTTTT
CDR3aa: CASNFLANTGELFF

v_gene: TRBV27
j_gene: TRBJ2-5
d_gene: NA
abundance: NA
CDR3nt: TGTGCCAGCAGCTTCCGGATCCAAGAGACCCAGTACTTC
CDR3aa: CASSFRIQETQYF

v_gene: TRBV7-6
j_gene: TRBJ1-1
d_gene: TRBD1
abundance: NA
CDR3nt: TGTGCCAGCAGCCTCGTAAGCGGACAGGGGTGGGGGTTGAACACTGAAGCTTTCTTT
CDR3aa: CASSLVSGQGWGLNTEAFF

v_gene: TRBV5-6
j_gene: TRBJ2-4
d_gene: NA
abundance: NA
CDR3nt: TGTGCCAGCAGCTTGGAAGACAGGGGAGGGGACAAAAACATTCAGTACTTC
CDR3aa: CASSLEDRGGDKNIQYF

v_gene: TRBV7-2
j_gene: TRBJ2-2
d_gene: NA
abundance: NA
CDR3nt: TGTGCCAGCAGCTTAGGACTTCTCACCGGGGAGCTGTTTTTT
CDR3aa: CASSLGLLTGELFF

v_gene: TRBV4-1
j_gene: TRBJ1-5
d_gene: NA
abundance: NA
CDR3nt: TGCGCCAGCAGCCAAGGGGGGAGGGTGGATCAGCCCCAGCATTTT
CDR3aa: CASSQGGRVDQPQHF

v_gene: TRBV6-1
j_gene: TRBJ1-5
d_gene: NA
abundance: NA
CDR3nt: TGTGCCAGCAGTACGGGCGGGGGGGTCAATCAGCCCCAGCATTTT
CDR3aa: CASSTGGGVNQPQHF

v_gene: TRBV4-3
j_gene: TRBJ1-5
d_gene: NA
abundance: NA
CDR3nt: TGCGCCAGCAGCCAAGATCTAGGGCTTAAGTTTGAGCCCCAGCATTTT
CDR3aa: CASSQDLGLKFEPQHF

v_gene: TRBV30
j_gene: TRBJ2-1
d_gene: TRBD1
abundance: NA
CDR3nt: TGTGCCTCCAGTAGTAGGGGGCATGAGCAGTTCTTC
CDR3aa: CASSSRGHEQFF

v_gene: TRBV15
j_gene: TRBJ2-7
d_gene: TRBD2
abundance: NA
CDR3nt: TGTGCCACCAGCAGAGGGCGGGGGGCCATTTCCTACGAGCAGTACTTC
CDR3aa: CATSRGRGAISYEQYF

v_gene: TRBV28
j_gene: TRBJ2-7
d_gene: NA
abundance: NA
CDR3nt: TGTGCCAGCAGTTTCACAGGGGGGGCCTACGAGCAGTACTTC
CDR3aa: CASSFTGGAYEQYF

v_gene: TRBV28
j_gene: TRBJ2-1
d_gene: NA
abundance: once
CDR3nt: TGTGCCAGCAGTTTATCAGCTCGCAATGAGCAGTTCTTC
CDR3aa: CASSLSARNEQFF

v_gene: TRBV9
j_gene: TRBJ2-7
d_gene: TRBD1
abundance: NA
CDR3nt: TGTGCCAGCAGCCCGAACCTCGGACAGGTCCAGTACGAGCAGTACTTC
CDR3aa: CASSPNLGQVQYEQYF

v_gene: TRBV6-5
j_gene: TRBJ2-1
d_gene: NA
abundance: NA
CDR3nt: TGTGCCAGCAGTTACTCTCTTTCGGGCAATGAGCAGTTCTTC
CDR3aa: CASSYSLSGNEQFF

v_gene: TRBV27
j_gene: TRBJ2-7
d_gene: TRBD1
abundance: NA
CDR3nt: TGTGCCAGCAGTTTCATACCGGGACAGGGCTCCTACGAGCAGTACTTC
CDR3aa: CASSFIPGQGSYEQYF

v_gene: TRBV5-8
j_gene: TRBJ1-1
d_gene: TRBD1
abundance: NA
CDR3nt: TGTGCCAGCAGCTTAACCTACAACACAGGGACAGGGACCATAGACCCTGAAGCTTCCTTT
CDR3aa: CASSLTYNTGTGTIDPEASF

v_gene: TRBV28
j_gene: TRBJ1-2
d_gene: NA
abundance: NA
CDR3nt: TGTGCCAGCGACACCGGGACATTATGGCTCGCTAACTATGGCTACACCTTC
CDR3aa: CASDTGTLWLANYGYTF

v_gene: TRBV9
j_gene: TRBJ2-1
d_gene: NA
abundance: NA
CDR3nt: TGTGCCAGCAGCGAAATCGAGAGCTCCTACAATGAGCAGTTCTTC
CDR3aa: CASSEIESSYNEQFF

v_gene: TRBV19
j_gene: TRBJ1-6
d_gene: TRBD1
abundance: NA
CDR3nt: TGTGCCAGTAGTACCTGGGACAGGGCAAATAATTCACCCCTCCACTTT
CDR3aa: CASSTWDRANNSPLHF

v_gene: TRBV6-4
j_gene: TRBJ1-1
d_gene: NA
abundance: NA
CDR3nt: TGTGCCAGCAGTAGGCGAGCGAACACTGAAGCTTTCTTT
CDR3aa: CASSRRANTEAFF

v_gene: TRBV6-1
j_gene: TRBJ2-7
d_gene: NA
abundance: NA
CDR3nt: TGTGCCAGCAATGGGGGCCTAAGGGGGTTCTACGAGCAGTACTTC
CDR3aa: CASNGGLRGFYEQYF

v_gene: TRBV27
j_gene: TRBJ2-2
d_gene: TRBD1
abundance: NA
CDR3nt: TGTGCCAGCAGTTCCACCTGGGACAGATCGAACACCGGGGAGCTGTTTTTT
CDR3aa: CASSSTWDRSNTGELFF

v_gene: TRBV10-3
j_gene: TRBJ1-1
d_gene: NA
abundance: NA
CDR3nt: TGTGCCATCACACCGGGAGGCACTGAAGCTTTCTTT
CDR3aa: CAITPGGTEAFF

v_gene: TRBV7-8
j_gene: TRBJ1-1
d_gene: NA
abundance: once
CDR3nt: TGTGCCAGCAGCTTACTGAACACTGAAGCTTTCTTT
CDR3aa: CASSLLNTEAFF